This TCR beta chain originates from a study of T cells in Graves' hyperthyroidism and ophthalmopathy. Points from the study as a whole: Most thyroid clonotypes that were expanded above 0.001 also turned up in blood.

Inclusion characteristics of ophthalmopathy patients comprised a Clinical Activity Score of at least 3, a NOSPECS grade of at least 4, and duration under 3 months. Clinical symptoms, serum thyroxine, TRAb, thyroid ultrasound and orbital computed tomography established diagnosis. It was approximately 9.4 ml of fresh peripheral blood that supplied the PBMCs. This clonotype was recorded a few times. The antigen is not known. Researchers took RNA transcripts and amplified the TCR beta CDR3 regions from them. HTBI primers drove first-round RT-PCR of the TCR CDR3. TCRdb passed the multiplex PCR reads through MiXCR, listing each CDR3 protein once. The table records hundreds of thousands of distinct CDR3 sequences, about a fifth of them present only once. The junction had 11 bases not matched to a gene; V was cut back by 0 bases and J by 5 bases. This CDR3 region has 18 residues. The germline gives CDR1 MNHNY, CDR2 SVGAGI (reference sequence).

The sequence came from a man aged 25 to 45 with Graves' ophthalmopathy. V gene TRBV6-6 combines with J gene TRBJ2-1; 9 bases map to TRBD2. Input material: blood. CDR3: CASSYSYIAGVTDNEQFF. The CDR3 DNA reads as TGTGCCAGCAGTTACTCCTATATAGCGGGAGTAACGGACAATGAGCAGTTCTTC.